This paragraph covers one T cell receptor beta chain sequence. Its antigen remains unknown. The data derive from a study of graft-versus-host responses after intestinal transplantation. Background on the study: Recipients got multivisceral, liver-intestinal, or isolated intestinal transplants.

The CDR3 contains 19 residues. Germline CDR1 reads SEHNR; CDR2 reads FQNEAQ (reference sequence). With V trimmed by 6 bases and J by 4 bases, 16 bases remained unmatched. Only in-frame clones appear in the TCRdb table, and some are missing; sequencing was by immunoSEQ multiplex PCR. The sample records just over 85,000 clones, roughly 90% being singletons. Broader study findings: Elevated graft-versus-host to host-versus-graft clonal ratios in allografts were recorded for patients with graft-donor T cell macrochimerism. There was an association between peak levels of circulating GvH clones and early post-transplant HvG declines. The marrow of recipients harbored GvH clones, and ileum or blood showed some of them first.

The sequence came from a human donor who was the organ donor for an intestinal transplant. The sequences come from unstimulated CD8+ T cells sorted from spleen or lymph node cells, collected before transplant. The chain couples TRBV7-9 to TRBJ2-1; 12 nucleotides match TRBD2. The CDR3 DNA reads TGTGCCAGCAGTCTAGGCGGGCTAGCGGGGGGGCGGGGATACAATGAGCAGTTCTTC. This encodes CASSLGGLAGGRGYNEQFF.